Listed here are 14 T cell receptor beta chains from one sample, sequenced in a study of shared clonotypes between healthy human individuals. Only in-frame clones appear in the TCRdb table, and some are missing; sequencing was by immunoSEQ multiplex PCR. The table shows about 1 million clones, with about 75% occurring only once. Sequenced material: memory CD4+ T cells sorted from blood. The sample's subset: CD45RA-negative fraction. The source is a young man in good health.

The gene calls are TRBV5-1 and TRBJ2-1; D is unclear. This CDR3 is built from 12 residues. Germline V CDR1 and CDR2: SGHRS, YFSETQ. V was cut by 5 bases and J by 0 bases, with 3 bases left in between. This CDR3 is CASSISYNEQFF. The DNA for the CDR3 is TGCGCCAGCAGTATCTCCTACAATGAGCAGTTCTTC.

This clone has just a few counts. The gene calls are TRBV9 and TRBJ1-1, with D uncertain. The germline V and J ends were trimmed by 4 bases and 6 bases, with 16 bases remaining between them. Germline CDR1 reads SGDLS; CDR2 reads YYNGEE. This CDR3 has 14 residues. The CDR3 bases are TGTGCCAGCAGCCCCACCCCGGGCCGGCCTGAAGCTTTCTTT. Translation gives CASSPTPGRPEAFF.

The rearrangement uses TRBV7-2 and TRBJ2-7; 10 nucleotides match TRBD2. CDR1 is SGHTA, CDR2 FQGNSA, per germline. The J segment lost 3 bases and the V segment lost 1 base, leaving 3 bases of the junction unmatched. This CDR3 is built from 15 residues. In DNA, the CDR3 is TGTGCCAGCAGCTTAGGAGCTAGCGGGAGCTACGAGCAGTACTTC. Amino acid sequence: CASSLGASGSYEQYF.

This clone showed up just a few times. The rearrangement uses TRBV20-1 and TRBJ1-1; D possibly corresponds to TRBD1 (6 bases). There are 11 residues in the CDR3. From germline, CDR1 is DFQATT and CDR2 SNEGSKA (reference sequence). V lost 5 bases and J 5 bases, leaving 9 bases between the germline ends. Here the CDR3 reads CSADRTTEAFF. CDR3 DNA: TGCAGTGCTGACAGGACAACTGAAGCTTTCTTT.

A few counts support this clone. CDR3 amino acids: CASSPQVYTDTQYF. CDR3 nucleotides: TGTGCCAGCAGCCCACAGGTCTACACAGATACGCAGTATTTT. The chain links TRBV9 to TRBJ2-3; the D gene is possibly TRBD1 (5 bases). CDR1 and CDR2 (germline): SGDLS, YYNGEE. The CDR3 spans 14 residues. V gave up 4 bases and J gave up 2 bases, with 11 bases separating them.

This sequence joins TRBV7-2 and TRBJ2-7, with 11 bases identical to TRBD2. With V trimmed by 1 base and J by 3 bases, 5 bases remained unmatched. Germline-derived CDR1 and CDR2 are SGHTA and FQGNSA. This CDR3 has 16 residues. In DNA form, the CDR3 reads TGTGCCAGCAGCTTAGTAGCGGGAGGGCCAGGCTACGAGCAGTACTTC. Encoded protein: CASSLVAGGPGYEQYF.

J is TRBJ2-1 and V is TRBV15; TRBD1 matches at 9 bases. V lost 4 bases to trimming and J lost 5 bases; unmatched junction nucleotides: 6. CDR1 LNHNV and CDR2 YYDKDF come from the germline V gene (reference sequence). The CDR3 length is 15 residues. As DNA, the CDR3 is TGTGCCACCAGCAAGGCGGGACAGGGTAACAATGAGCAGTTCTTC. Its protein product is CATSKAGQGNNEQFF.

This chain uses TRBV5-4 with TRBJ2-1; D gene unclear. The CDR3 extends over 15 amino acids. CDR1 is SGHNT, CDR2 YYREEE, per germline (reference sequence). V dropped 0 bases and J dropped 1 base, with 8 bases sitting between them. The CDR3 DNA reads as TGTGCCAGCAGCTTGGGCGGCGATTCCTACAATGAGCAGTTCTTC. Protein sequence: CASSLGGDSYNEQFF.

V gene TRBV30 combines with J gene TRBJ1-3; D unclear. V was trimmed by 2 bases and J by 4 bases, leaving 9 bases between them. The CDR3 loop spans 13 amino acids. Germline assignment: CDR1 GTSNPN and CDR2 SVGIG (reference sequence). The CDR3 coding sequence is TGTGCCTGGAGTTACGGAGGAGGAAACACCATATATTTT. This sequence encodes CAWSYGGGNTIYF.

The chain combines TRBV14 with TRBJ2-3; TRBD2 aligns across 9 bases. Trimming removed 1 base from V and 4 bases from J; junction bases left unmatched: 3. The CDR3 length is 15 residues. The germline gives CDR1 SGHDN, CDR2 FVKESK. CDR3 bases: TGTGCCAGCAGCCAAGTGCCTAGCGGGGCAGATACGCAGTATTTT. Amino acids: CASSQVPSGADTQYF.

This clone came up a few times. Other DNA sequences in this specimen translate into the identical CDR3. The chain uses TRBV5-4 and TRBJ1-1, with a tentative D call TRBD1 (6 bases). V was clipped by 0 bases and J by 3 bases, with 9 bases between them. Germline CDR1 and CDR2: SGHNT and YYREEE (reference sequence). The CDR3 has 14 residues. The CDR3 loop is CASSLDRVDTEAFF. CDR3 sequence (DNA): TGTGCCAGCAGCTTGGACAGGGTTGACACTGAAGCTTTCTTT. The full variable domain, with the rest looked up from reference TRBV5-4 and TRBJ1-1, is ETGVTQSPTHLIKTRGQQVTLRCSSQSGHNTVSWYQQALGQGPQFIFQYYREEENGRGNFPPRFSGLQFPNYSSELNVNALELDDSALYLCASSLDRVDTEAFFGQGTRLTVV.

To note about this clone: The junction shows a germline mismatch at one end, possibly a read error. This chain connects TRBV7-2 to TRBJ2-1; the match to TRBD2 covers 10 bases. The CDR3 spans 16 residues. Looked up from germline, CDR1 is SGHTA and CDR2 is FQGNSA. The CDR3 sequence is CASSLVLAGAYSEQFF. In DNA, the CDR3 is TGTGCCAGCAGCTTAGTTCTAGCGGGGGCCTACAGTGAGCAGTTCTTC.

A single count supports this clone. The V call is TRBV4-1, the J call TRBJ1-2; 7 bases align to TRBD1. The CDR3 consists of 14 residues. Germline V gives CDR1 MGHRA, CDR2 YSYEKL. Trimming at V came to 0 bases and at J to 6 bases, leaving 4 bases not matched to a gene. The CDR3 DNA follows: TGCGCCAGCAGCCAAGAGGAAGGGGGCAATGGCTACACCTTC. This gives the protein CASSQEEGGNGYTF.

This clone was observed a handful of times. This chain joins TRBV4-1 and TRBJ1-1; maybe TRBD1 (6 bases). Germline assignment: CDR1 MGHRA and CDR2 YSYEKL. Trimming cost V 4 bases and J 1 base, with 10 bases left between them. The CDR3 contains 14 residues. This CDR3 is CASSPQGPNTEAFF. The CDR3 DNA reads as TGCGCCAGCAGCCCGCAGGGGCCGAACACTGAAGCTTTCTTT.